Listed below are T cell receptor beta chains from one sample, sequenced in a study of CD8+CD57+ T cells in acquired aplastic anemia. TCRdb redid the calling of the reads with MiXCR, one entry per CDR3 protein. The sample yields hundreds of thousands of distinct CDR3 sequences, under 65% seen once. The specimen was sorted CD4+, CD8+, or CD8+CD57+ T cells (not recorded which) from PBMCs. The receptors here all came from a human donor with aplastic anemia. Each CDR3 is given with its conserved first and last residue. A D gene is named only where the DNA matches it firmly. A clone size is listed for some rows: how often the clone was seen (once, few, many), or a class if it is expanded.

d_call: TRBD1; cdr3_length: 16; clone_size: NA; v_call: TRBV20-1; j_call: TRBJ2-7; cdr3_aa: CSAEAVTGGVAYEQYF; cdr3_nt: TGCAGTGCTGAAGCTGTCACAGGGGGCGTCGCCTACGAGCAGTACTTC
d_call: NA; cdr3_length: 13; clone_size: NA; v_call: TRBV14; j_call: TRBJ2-7; cdr3_aa: CASSLITGHEQYF; cdr3_nt: TGTGCCAGCAGCCTCATAACAGGGCACGAGCAGTACTTC
d_call: NA; cdr3_length: 15; clone_size: NA; v_call: TRBV15; j_call: TRBJ1-3; cdr3_aa: CATSSQQGIGNTIYF; cdr3_nt: TGTGCCACCAGCAGCCAACAGGGTATTGGAAACACCATATATTTT
d_call: NA; cdr3_length: 13; clone_size: once; v_call: TRBV12-3/TRBV12-4; j_call: TRBJ2-7; cdr3_aa: CASNRQGDYEQYF; cdr3_nt: TGTGCCAGCAATCGGCAGGGCGACTACGAGCAGTACTTC
d_call: NA; cdr3_length: 14; clone_size: many; v_call: TRBV6-6; j_call: TRBJ1-4; cdr3_aa: CASSWDLENEKLFF; cdr3_nt: TGTGCCAGCAGTTGGGACCTGGAGAATGAAAAACTGTTTTTT
d_call: NA; cdr3_length: 12; clone_size: NA; v_call: TRBV20-1; j_call: TRBJ2-3; cdr3_aa: CSMAPSTDTQYF; cdr3_nt: TGCAGCATGGCTCCTTCCACAGATACGCAGTATTTT
d_call: NA; cdr3_length: 12; clone_size: few; v_call: TRBV10-3; j_call: TRBJ1-1; cdr3_aa: CAIRQGDTEAFF; cdr3_nt: TGTGCCATCAGACAGGGAGACACTGAAGCTTTCTTT
d_call: NA; cdr3_length: 9; clone_size: NA; v_call: TRBV7-3; j_call: TRBJ2-2; cdr3_aa: CASSLKLFF; cdr3_nt: TGTGCCAGCAGCTTGAAGCTGTTTTTT
d_call: NA; cdr3_length: 18; clone_size: NA; v_call: TRBV20-1; j_call: TRBJ1-6; cdr3_aa: CSARVRGFSSPYNSPLHF; cdr3_nt: TGCAGTGCTAGAGTTCGGGGATTTTCTTCCCCCTATAATTCACCCCTCCACTTT
d_call: NA; cdr3_length: 14; clone_size: few; v_call: TRBV5-1; j_call: TRBJ1-1; cdr3_aa: CASSLRGGGTEAFF; cdr3_nt: TGCGCCAGCAGCTTGCGGGGCGGTGGAACTGAAGCTTTCTTT
d_call: NA; cdr3_length: 15; clone_size: many; v_call: TRBV19; j_call: TRBJ1-1; cdr3_aa: CASSSNLGMNTEAFF; cdr3_nt: TGTGCCAGTAGTAGCAACCTGGGGATGAACACTGAAGCTTTCTTT
d_call: TRBD2; cdr3_length: 15; clone_size: NA; v_call: TRBV20-1; j_call: TRBJ2-2; cdr3_aa: CSARVAGEVAVELFF; cdr3_nt: TGCAGTGCTAGAGTTGCGGGGGAGGTCGCCGTGGAGCTGTTTTTT
d_call: NA; cdr3_length: 14; clone_size: many; v_call: TRBV12-3/TRBV12-4; j_call: TRBJ1-2; cdr3_aa: CASRMGSRGYGYTF; cdr3_nt: TGTGCCAGCAGGATGGGGAGCCGCGGCTATGGCTACACCTTC
d_call: TRBD2; cdr3_length: 15; clone_size: many; v_call: TRBV3-1; j_call: TRBJ2-5; cdr3_aa: CASSHGSSGGKTQYF; cdr3_nt: TGTGCCAGCAGCCATGGATCTAGCGGGGGAAAGACCCAGTACTTC
d_call: NA; cdr3_length: 16; clone_size: NA; v_call: TRBV20-1; j_call: TRBJ2-3; cdr3_aa: CSAKRKGSSSTDTQYF; cdr3_nt: TGCAGCGCTAAGAGGAAGGGGTCCTCTAGCACAGATACGCAGTATTTT
d_call: TRBD1; cdr3_length: 16; clone_size: NA; v_call: TRBV10-3; j_call: TRBJ1-2; cdr3_aa: CAIRHKEGQGQYGYTF; cdr3_nt: TGTGCCATCAGGCACAAGGAAGGACAGGGGCAGTATGGCTACACCTTC
d_call: NA; cdr3_length: 13; clone_size: many; v_call: TRBV5-6; j_call: TRBJ1-1; cdr3_aa: CACQETVNTEAFF; cdr3_nt: TGTGCCTGCCAGGAGACAGTGAACACTGAAGCTTTCTTT
d_call: NA; cdr3_length: 13; clone_size: NA; v_call: TRBV20-1; j_call: TRBJ1-5; cdr3_aa: CSARDRSNQPQHF; cdr3_nt: TGCAGTGCTAGGGACAGAAGCAATCAGCCCCAGCATTTT
d_call: NA; cdr3_length: 16; clone_size: NA; v_call: TRBV7-3; j_call: TRBJ2-1; cdr3_aa: CASSLWAGGIYNEQLF; cdr3_nt: NA
d_call: NA; cdr3_length: 12; clone_size: NA; v_call: TRBV7-6; j_call: TRBJ2-7; cdr3_aa: CASSLVFRGQYF; cdr3_nt: TGTGCCAGCAGCTTAGTATTTCGGGGGCAGTACTTC
d_call: NA; cdr3_length: 14; clone_size: NA; v_call: TRBV20-1; j_call: TRBJ2-7; cdr3_aa: CSAQRQDSSYEQYF; cdr3_nt: TGCAGTGCCCAAAGACAGGACAGCTCCTACGAGCAGTACTTC
d_call: NA; cdr3_length: 15; clone_size: NA; v_call: TRBV2; j_call: TRBJ1-5; cdr3_aa: CASSRSTGTGQPQHF; cdr3_nt: TGTGCCAGCAGCCGAAGTACAGGGACGGGACAGCCCCAGCATTTT
d_call: TRBD2; cdr3_length: 17; clone_size: many; v_call: TRBV6-5; j_call: TRBJ2-5; cdr3_aa: CASSYSTASGRQETQYF; cdr3_nt: TGTGCCAGCAGTTACTCGACGGCTAGCGGGCGTCAAGAGACCCAGTACTTC
d_call: TRBD1; cdr3_length: 14; clone_size: NA; v_call: TRBV5-1; j_call: TRBJ2-7; cdr3_aa: CASSLDQGAGEQYF; cdr3_nt: TGCGCCAGCAGCTTGGATCAGGGGGCCGGCGAGCAGTACTTC
d_call: TRBD2; cdr3_length: 16; clone_size: once; v_call: TRBV13; j_call: TRBJ2-3; cdr3_aa: CASSKERGGLRETQYF; cdr3_nt: TGTGCCAGCAGCAAAGAGCGGGGGGGCCTAAGGGAGACCCAGTATTTT
d_call: NA; cdr3_length: 17; clone_size: few; v_call: TRBV3-1; j_call: TRBJ1-3; cdr3_aa: CASSQSLAPGAGNTIYF; cdr3_nt: TGTGCCAGCAGCCAATCTCTCGCCCCTGGGGCTGGAAACACCATATATTTT
d_call: NA; cdr3_length: 11; clone_size: few; v_call: TRBV29-1; j_call: TRBJ2-3; cdr3_aa: CSVGGADTQYF; cdr3_nt: TGCAGCGTTGGTGGGGCAGATACGCAGTATTTT
d_call: TRBD1; cdr3_length: 15; clone_size: NA; v_call: TRBV7-9; j_call: TRBJ2-3; cdr3_aa: CASSSGQEFTDTQYF; cdr3_nt: TGTGCCAGCAGCTCGGGACAGGAGTTTACAGATACGCAGTATTTT
d_call: TRBD1; cdr3_length: 16; clone_size: many; v_call: TRBV6-5; j_call: TRBJ2-5; cdr3_aa: CASSYLGTGGRETQYF; cdr3_nt: TGTGCCAGCAGTTACTTAGGGACAGGGGGCCGGGAGACCCAGTACTTC
d_call: NA; cdr3_length: 11; clone_size: NA; v_call: TRBV5-1; j_call: TRBJ2-1; cdr3_aa: CASRRENEQFF; cdr3_nt: TGCGCCAGCAGGCGAGAGAATGAGCAGTTCTTC
d_call: TRBD1; cdr3_length: 13; clone_size: NA; v_call: TRBV9; j_call: TRBJ1-6; cdr3_aa: CASSFQGDSPLHF; cdr3_nt: TGTGCCAGCAGCTTCCAGGGGGATTCACCCCTCCACTTT
d_call: NA; cdr3_length: 12; clone_size: NA; v_call: TRBV12-3/TRBV12-4; j_call: TRBJ1-2; cdr3_aa: CASSLLGVGYTF; cdr3_nt: TGTGCCAGCAGTTTATTGGGGGTAGGCTACACCTTC
d_call: TRBD1; cdr3_length: 14; clone_size: many; v_call: TRBV29-1; j_call: TRBJ2-5; cdr3_aa: CSVDGRGLGETQYF; cdr3_nt: TGCAGCGTTGATGGCAGGGGGCTAGGAGAGACCCAGTACTTC
d_call: NA; cdr3_length: 12; clone_size: NA; v_call: TRBV12-3/TRBV12-4; j_call: TRBJ2-7; cdr3_aa: CASSWDSYEQYF; cdr3_nt: TGTGCCAGCAGTTGGGACTCCTACGAGCAGTACTTC
d_call: NA; cdr3_length: 19; clone_size: NA; v_call: TRBV25-1; j_call: TRBJ1-5; cdr3_aa: CASSSRWGPHLVSNQPQHF; cdr3_nt: TGTGCCAGCAGCTCCCGCTGGGGTCCACACCTCGTCTCCAATCAGCCCCAGCATTTT
d_call: NA; cdr3_length: 15; clone_size: NA; v_call: TRBV10-3; j_call: TRBJ2-1; cdr3_aa: CAISESGAVYNEQFF; cdr3_nt: TGTGCCATCAGTGAGTCAGGGGCGGTCTACAATGAGCAGTTCTTC
d_call: NA; cdr3_length: 12; clone_size: many; v_call: TRBV5-1; j_call: TRBJ2-5; cdr3_aa: CASSFYQETQYF; cdr3_nt: TGCGCCAGCAGCTTCTATCAAGAGACCCAGTACTTC
d_call: TRBD1; cdr3_length: 15; clone_size: many; v_call: TRBV9; j_call: TRBJ1-2; cdr3_aa: CASSVSGGTNYGYTF; cdr3_nt: TGTGCCAGCAGCGTATCAGGGGGCACGAACTATGGCTACACCTTC
d_call: NA; cdr3_length: 14; clone_size: once; v_call: TRBV7-9; j_call: TRBJ1-5; cdr3_aa: CASSEGARNQPQHF; cdr3_nt: TGTGCCAGCAGCGAGGGTGCCCGCAATCAGCCCCAGCATTTT
d_call: TRBD1; cdr3_length: 15; clone_size: few; v_call: TRBV24-1; j_call: TRBJ2-2; cdr3_aa: CATRGQGANTGELFF; cdr3_nt: TGTGCCACCCGGGGACAGGGGGCGAACACCGGGGAGCTGTTTTTT
d_call: NA; cdr3_length: 12; clone_size: NA; v_call: TRBV29-1; j_call: TRBJ1-3; cdr3_aa: CSVEFPGNTIYF; cdr3_nt: TGCAGCGTTGAATTCCCTGGAAACACCATATATTTT
d_call: NA; cdr3_length: 15; clone_size: few; v_call: TRBV20-1; j_call: TRBJ1-2; cdr3_aa: CSARDRRGAFNGYTF; cdr3_nt: TGCAGTGCTAGAGATCGTCGGGGGGCGTTCAATGGCTACACCTTC
d_call: NA; cdr3_length: 13; clone_size: many; v_call: TRBV20-1; j_call: TRBJ1-1; cdr3_aa: CSARDGKNTEAFF; cdr3_nt: TGCAGTGCTAGAGACGGAAAGAACACTGAAGCTTTCTTT
d_call: NA; cdr3_length: 15; clone_size: NA; v_call: TRBV5-1; j_call: TRBJ1-1; cdr3_aa: CASSLKIGDNTEAFF; cdr3_nt: TGCGCCAGCAGCTTGAAAATAGGGGACAACACTGAAGCTTTCTTT
d_call: TRBD1; cdr3_length: 17; clone_size: NA; v_call: TRBV9; j_call: TRBJ2-3; cdr3_aa: CASSVVGTGGNIDTQYF; cdr3_nt: TGTGCCAGCAGCGTAGTTGGGACAGGGGGCAATATAGATACGCAGTATTTT
d_call: NA; cdr3_length: 11; clone_size: NA; v_call: TRBV12-3/TRBV12-4; j_call: TRBJ1-1; cdr3_aa: CASSQVGGAFF; cdr3_nt: TGTGCCAGCAGCCAAGTAGGGGGAGCTTTCTTT
d_call: TRBD1; cdr3_length: 14; clone_size: many; v_call: TRBV29-1; j_call: TRBJ1-5; cdr3_aa: CSVGGTDPNQPQHF; cdr3_nt: TGCAGCGTAGGGGGGACAGACCCAAATCAGCCCCAGCATTTT
d_call: NA; cdr3_length: 12; clone_size: NA; v_call: TRBV25-1; j_call: TRBJ1-1; cdr3_aa: CASSEQTDEAFF; cdr3_nt: TGTGCCAGCAGTGAACAGACAGATGAAGCTTTCTTT
d_call: NA; cdr3_length: 12; clone_size: many; v_call: TRBV10-2; j_call: TRBJ1-5; cdr3_aa: CASSGYNQPQHF; cdr3_nt: TGCGCCAGCAGTGGGTACAATCAGCCCCAGCATTTT
d_call: TRBD2; cdr3_length: 14; clone_size: NA; v_call: TRBV7-2; j_call: TRBJ2-7; cdr3_aa: CASSLASGAVEQYF; cdr3_nt: TGTGCCAGCAGCTTAGCTAGCGGGGCAGTCGAGCAGTACTTC
d_call: NA; cdr3_length: 15; clone_size: NA; v_call: TRBV20-1; j_call: TRBJ1-5; cdr3_aa: CSASASGKENQPQHF; cdr3_nt: TGCAGTGCTAGCGCCTCAGGGAAGGAAAATCAGCCCCAGCATTTT
d_call: NA; cdr3_length: 16; clone_size: NA; v_call: TRBV20-1; j_call: TRBJ1-4; cdr3_aa: CSARRAHQPYNEKLFF; cdr3_nt: TGCAGTGCTAGGCGGGCCCACCAGCCCTACAATGAAAAACTGTTTTTT
d_call: NA; cdr3_length: 15; clone_size: few; v_call: TRBV2; j_call: TRBJ2-7; cdr3_aa: CASSALRGGAYEQYF; cdr3_nt: TGTGCCAGCAGCGCCCTGAGGGGGGGGGCCTACGAGCAGTACTTC
d_call: NA; cdr3_length: 19; clone_size: many; v_call: TRBV14; j_call: TRBJ2-7; cdr3_aa: CASSQLSHPGDYPSREQYF; cdr3_nt: TGTGCCAGCAGCCAACTTTCACACCCAGGGGACTACCCTTCCCGCGAGCAGTACTTC
d_call: NA; cdr3_length: 14; clone_size: NA; v_call: TRBV6-5; j_call: TRBJ1-3; cdr3_aa: CASSYSYSGNTIYF; cdr3_nt: TGTGCCAGCAGTTACTCGTACTCTGGAAACACCATATATTTT
d_call: NA; cdr3_length: 12; clone_size: many; v_call: TRBV25-1; j_call: TRBJ1-2; cdr3_aa: CASNFGADGYTF; cdr3_nt: TGTGCCAGCAATTTCGGGGCGGATGGCTACACCTTC
d_call: NA; cdr3_length: 14; clone_size: many; v_call: TRBV18; j_call: TRBJ2-7; cdr3_aa: CASSPSPASYEQYF; cdr3_nt: TGTGCCAGCTCACCCTCCCCCGCTAGCTACGAGCAGTACTTC
d_call: TRBD2; cdr3_length: 16; clone_size: NA; v_call: TRBV7-2; j_call: TRBJ2-5; cdr3_aa: CASSPLAGGGVGTQYF; cdr3_nt: TGTGCCAGCAGCCCCCTAGCGGGAGGGGGAGTTGGGACCCAGTACTTC
d_call: TRBD1; cdr3_length: 15; clone_size: NA; v_call: TRBV10-2; j_call: TRBJ2-1; cdr3_aa: CASSEPGQVGNEQFF; cdr3_nt: TGCGCCAGCAGTGAGCCGGGACAGGTCGGCAATGAGCAGTTCTTC